This entry lists 8 T cell receptor beta chains sequenced from one sample in a study of blood T cell repertoires in COVID-19. Profiling relied on immunoSEQ multiplex PCR, and the TCRdb table lists in-frame clones only, not all of them. The sample carries approximately 190,000 clones, approximately 81% recorded once. Source material: peripheral blood. Every receptor here comes from a human donor in a cohort sampled during active COVID-19.

This sequence joins TRBV7-9 and TRBJ2-5, with a weak D call TRBD1 (6 bases). The germline V gene encodes CDR1 SEHNR and CDR2 FQNEAQ (reference sequence). The CDR3 length is 16 residues. The V and J ends lost 4 bases and 0 bases respectively, with 15 bases between them. The DNA for the CDR3 is TGTGCCAGCAGCTCCCAGATGGACAGCTACCAAGAGACCCAGTACTTC. This encodes CASSSQMDSYQETQYF.

The CDR3 nucleotides are TGCGCCAGCAGCTTGGAGGGGGTTAGATTCTCTGGGGCCAACGTCCTGACTTTC. Its protein product is CASSLEGVRFSGANVLTF. The chain combines TRBV5-1 with TRBJ2-6; TRBD1 might be the D (6 bases). Per germline, CDR1 SGHRS and CDR2 YFSETQ. V was shortened by 0 bases and J by 0 bases, with 13 bases between the two germline ends. The CDR3 contains 18 residues.

This clone was seen just once. The V call is TRBV20-1, the J call TRBJ2-1, with D possibly TRBD2 on 6 matching bases. V was pared by 8 bases and J by 12 bases, with 17 bases between. The CDR3 totals 11 residues. The V gene's germline CDR1 is DFQATT and CDR2 SNEGSKA (reference sequence). This CDR3 is CSLGGGWGQFF. The CDR3 DNA reads TGCAGTCTGGGGGGAGGATGGGGGCAGTTCTTC.

This chain links TRBV19 with TRBJ2-1, with 8 bases identical to TRBD1. Germline V gene lookup returns CDR1 LNHDA and CDR2 SQIVND (reference sequence). The CDR3 has 15 amino acids. J gave up 3 bases and V 4 bases, and 5 bases lay outside the gene matches. Here the CDR3 reads CASSRQGTIYNEQFF. Here the CDR3 DNA reads TGTGCCAGTAGTAGACAGGGGACAATCTACAATGAGCAGTTCTTC.

V usage is TRBV2 and J usage is TRBJ1-5; possible D gene TRBD1, 5 bases. Per the germline V gene, CDR1 is SNHLY and CDR2 is FYNNEI. CDR3 length: 14 residues. Deletions cut 7 bases from V and 7 bases from J, with 17 bases between. CDR3 amino acids: CASTPFRGTQPQHF. The CDR3 DNA reads TGTGCCAGCACCCCTTTTAGGGGCACCCAGCCCCAGCATTTT.

The chain combines TRBV14 with TRBJ2-7; maybe TRBD1 (6 bases). Trimming removed 5 bases at V and 3 bases at J, with 11 bases between. This CDR3 contains 13 residues. CDR1 and CDR2 from the germline V gene are SGHDN and FVKESK. CDR3 residues: CASSWTESYEQYF. The DNA of the CDR3 is TGTGCCAGCAGCTGGACAGAGAGCTACGAGCAGTACTTC.

This clone was observed a handful of times. The chain is built from TRBV19 and TRBJ1-1, with TRBD1 identical over 9 bases. The CDR3 sequence is 17 residues long. Germline trimming cut 4 bases from V and 5 bases from J; bases unmatched to any gene: 14. Germline CDR1 is LNHDA and CDR2 is SQIVND (reference sequence). CDR3 protein: CASSTPTGGRFVTEAFF. In nucleotides, the CDR3 is TGTGCCAGTAGTACCCCGACAGGGGGAAGATTTGTGACTGAAGCTTTCTTT.

The chain joins TRBV18 to TRBJ2-5; 15 nucleotides align to TRBD2. Germline CDR1 is KGHSH and CDR2 is LQKENI. This CDR3 is built from 17 residues. The junction had 6 bases not matched to a gene; V was cut back by 2 bases and J by 5 bases. The CDR3 loop reads CASSPSAGLAGGETQYF. The CDR3, as DNA: TGTGCCAGCTCACCATCGGCCGGACTAGCGGGGGGGGAGACCCAGTACTTC.